The 23 T cell receptor beta chains listed next were all sequenced from one sample in a study of shared clonotypes between healthy human individuals. Measured with immunoSEQ multiplex PCR; TCRdb has only the in-frame clones, and not every one. The table has 2 million to 2.5 million clones, under 97% seen once; the top ten hold less than 0.15%. Sequenced: naive CD4+ T cells sorted from blood. Sample subset: CD45RA+ positively selected. These receptors all stem from a man aged 18 to 29 in good health.

The chain links TRBV11-2 to TRBJ2-7, with D possibly matching TRBD1 (5 bases). The V gene's germline CDR1 is SGHAT and CDR2 FQNNGV. Trimming removed 2 bases from V and 2 bases from J, with 7 bases in between. CDR3 length: 13 residues. The CDR3 loop is CASSLKGAYEQYF. The CDR3 region has the DNA TGTGCCAGCAGCTTAAAAGGGGCCTACGAGCAGTACTTC.

V usage is TRBV6-5 and J usage is TRBJ1-2, with D maybe TRBD1 (5 bases). The CDR3 covers 15 residues. The germline CDR1 and CDR2 sequences are MNHEY and SVGAGI. Trimming took off 6 bases at V and 4 bases at J, with 18 bases between the two ends. The CDR3 protein is CASSRKGSALYGYTF. The DNA of the CDR3 is TGTGCCAGCAGCCGCAAGGGGTCCGCGCTCTATGGCTACACCTTC.

The rearrangement joins TRBV5-1 to TRBJ1-5, with no clear D. The CDR3 runs to 14 residues. CDR1 SGHRS and CDR2 YFSETQ come from the germline V gene. The V and J ends lost 4 bases and 4 bases respectively, with 12 bases between them. CDR3 in amino acids: CASSPGLPNQPQHF. The CDR3 bases are TGCGCCAGCAGCCCCGGACTTCCGAATCAGCCCCAGCATTTT.

This sequence joins TRBV18 and TRBJ1-5, with no clear D. Germline V gene data show CDR1 as KGHSH and CDR2 as LQKENI. The CDR3 is made up of 15 amino acids. Trimming shortened V by 3 bases and J by 0 bases, and 9 bases separated the two germline ends. This CDR3 reads CASSPGGPSNQPQHF. In DNA, the CDR3 is TGTGCCAGCTCACCTGGTGGCCCTAGCAATCAGCCCCAGCATTTT. Complete variable domain (other parts from reference TRBV18 and TRBJ1-5): NAGVMQNPRHLVRRRGQEARLRCSPMKGHSHVYWYRQLPEEGLKFMVYLQKENIIDESGMPKERFSAEFPKEGPSILRIQQVVRGDSAAYFCASSPGGPSNQPQHFGDGTRLSIL.

The chain employs TRBV27 and TRBJ1-1; D gene uncertain. V lost 5 bases and J lost 0, with 16 bases in between. Germline CDR1 and CDR2: MNHEY and SMNVEV (reference sequence). The CDR3 is 16 residues long. The CDR3 spells CASSLSGTLLNTEAFF. The CDR3 nucleotides are TGTGCCAGCAGTCTTTCAGGAACTCTCTTGAACACTGAAGCTTTCTTT.

The gene calls are TRBV11-2 and TRBJ2-7; 12 nucleotides agree with TRBD1. The CDR3 runs 17 residues. V gave up 5 bases and J gave up 2 bases; unmatched junction bases: 10. Germline CDR1 reads SGHAT; CDR2 reads FQNNGV. This CDR3 reads CASSARLGTGGPYEQYF. The CDR3 nucleotides read TGTGCCAGCAGCGCAAGACTCGGGACAGGGGGCCCCTACGAGCAGTACTTC.

The rearrangement links TRBV7-2 to TRBJ2-7; possibly TRBD1 for D (7 bases). Per the germline V gene, CDR1 is SGHTA and CDR2 is FQGNSA. The V gene lost 1 base and the J gene lost 1 base, with 11 bases spanning the gap. CDR3 length: 15 amino acids. CDR3: CASSLEGGQSYEQYF. The CDR3 nucleotides are TGTGCCAGCAGCTTAGAGGGGGGACAGTCCTACGAGCAGTACTTC.

This chain joins TRBV19 and TRBJ2-7, with TRBD1 identical over 10 bases. V was clipped by 3 bases and J by 5 bases; unmatched bases: 13. Germline V gene data show CDR1 as LNHDA and CDR2 as SQIVND (reference sequence). There are 17 residues in the CDR3. For the CDR3, the DNA is TGTGCCAGTAGTATCGGGACAGGGGCAGGGATTCTTCACGAGCAGTACTTC. Protein sequence: CASSIGTGAGILHEQYF.

J is TRBJ1-5 and V is TRBV28, with 7 positions matching TRBD1. CDR3 size: 12 residues. Trimming cost V 9 bases and J 11 bases; bases outside gene matches: 10. Per germline, CDR1 MDHEN and CDR2 SYDVKM. CDR3 DNA: TGTGCCAGTACAGGGGACCTCTGGGCCCAGCATTTT. It is translated as CASTGDLWAQHF.

The V call is TRBV27, the J call TRBJ2-5, with D unresolved. Trimming cost V 3 bases and J 4 bases, with 6 bases left between them. The CDR3 contains 12 residues. Looked up from germline, CDR1 is MNHEY and CDR2 is SMNVEV (reference sequence). The CDR3 here is CASSLHGETQYF. The CDR3 DNA reads as TGTGCCAGCAGTTTGCACGGAGAGACCCAGTACTTC.

J is TRBJ2-5 and V is TRBV5-1, with 11 bases identical to TRBD2. Germline-derived CDR1 and CDR2 are SGHRS and YFSETQ. V shed 2 bases and J 5 bases; nucleotides not matched to a gene: 11. This CDR3 region has 17 residues. Here the CDR3 reads CASSLTNSGRGIETQYF. CDR3 sequence (DNA): TGCGCCAGCAGCTTAACCAATAGCGGGAGGGGGATCGAGACCCAGTACTTC.

The V gene is TRBV6-4, the J gene TRBJ1-5; D is undetermined. Trimming cost V 1 base and J 6 bases, with 10 bases left between them. Germline V gene lookup returns CDR1 MRHNA and CDR2 SNTAGT. The CDR3 runs to 14 residues. CDR3 bases: TGTGCCAGCAGTGACTACCGGGGTGGTCAGCCCCAGCATTTT. Its protein product is CASSDYRGGQPQHF.

The J gene is TRBJ2-5, the V gene TRBV25-1, with D perhaps assigned TRBD1 or TRBD2 (5 bases each). Per germline, CDR1 MGHDK and CDR2 SYGVNS. Trimming cost V 6 bases and J 1 base, with 15 bases left between them. The CDR3 spans 15 residues. The DNA of the CDR3 is TGTGCCAGCAGCGGTATAGCCGGGGCCCAAGAGACCCAGTACTTC. Translation gives CASSGIAGAQETQYF.

The J gene is TRBJ2-1, the V gene TRBV29-1; 9 nucleotides agree with TRBD1. The ends lost 6 bases at V and 4 bases at J; junction bases unmatched: 4. Germline V gene sequence: CDR1 SQVTM, CDR2 ANQGSEA. This CDR3 has 13 residues. CDR3 in amino acids: CSVKTGGYNEQFF. Written as DNA, the CDR3 is TGCAGCGTGAAGACAGGGGGGTACAATGAGCAGTTCTTC.

This sequence joins TRBV4-3 and TRBJ2-4; 8 positions agree with TRBD2. Trimming removed 3 bases from V and 0 bases from J; junction bases left unmatched: 10. CDR3 length: 18 amino acids. Germline lookup yields CDR1 LGHNA and CDR2 YSLEER. Here the CDR3 DNA reads TGCGCCAGCAGCCAGGTCCCACTAGCGGATTTAGCCAAAAACATTCAGTACTTC. Its translation: CASSQVPLADLAKNIQYF.

A remark on this clone: Mismatch with germline at one junction end may stem from a read error. The V and J genes are TRBV7-7 and TRBJ2-5; TRBD2 aligns across 15 bases. Germline CDR1 is SSHAT and CDR2 is FNYEAQ (reference sequence). CDR3 length: 15 residues. The CDR3 nucleotides are TGTGCTAGCAGCCGGACTAGCGGGAGGGAAGAGACCCAGTACTTC. Translated: CASSRTSGREETQYF.

This clone appeared a single time. The rearrangement uses TRBV19 and TRBJ1-6, with D perhaps TRBD1 (5 bases). V was pared by 9 bases and J by 10 bases, with 16 bases between. The CDR3 length is 13 residues. Germline V CDR1 and CDR2: LNHDA, SQIVND (reference sequence). The CDR3 bases are TGTGCCAGCTCGACTGTGGGGGAATCACCCCTCCACTTT. Its protein is CASSTVGESPLHF.

The chain is built from TRBV11-3 and TRBJ2-3, with D perhaps matching TRBD1 or TRBD2 (6 bases each). Between the trimmed V and J ends, which lost 0 bases and 1 base, there was a span of 11 bases. Germline V gene sequence: CDR1 SGHNT, CDR2 YENEEA. This CDR3 spans 16 amino acids. The CDR3 bases are TGTGCCAGCAGCTTAGATGGGGGCGGGGGCACAGATACGCAGTATTTT. This encodes CASSLDGGGGTDTQYF.

The gene calls are TRBV21-1 and TRBJ1-1. TRBV21-1 is deemed a pseudogene. This CDR3 has 15 amino acids. CDR3 in DNA: TGTGCCAGCAGCATACCGACCGGGGCCCCCGGCGAAGCTTTCTTT. It specifies CASSIPTGAPGEAFF.

This chain links TRBV29-1 with TRBJ2-1; TRBD2 aligns across 9 bases. Germline loops: CDR1 SQVTM, CDR2 ANQGSEA. The CDR3 is made up of 14 amino acids. The junction had 12 bases not matched to a gene; V was cut back by 7 bases and J by 8 bases. CDR3 loop: CSATISGRVDEQFF. The CDR3 bases are TGCAGCGCTACGATTAGCGGGAGAGTGGATGAGCAGTTCTTC.

This chain joins TRBV7-9 and TRBJ2-7; tentatively, D is TRBD2 (6 bases). There are 12 residues in the CDR3. Germline V gives CDR1 SEHNR, CDR2 FQNEAQ (reference sequence). V gave up 5 bases and J gave up 7 bases, with 12 bases separating them. This CDR3 reads CASSRGTDEQYF. Written as DNA, the CDR3 is TGTGCCAGCAGCCGCGGGACGGATGAGCAGTACTTC.

On this clone itself: This specimen includes other DNA sequences encoding the same CDR3. The chain employs TRBV30 and TRBJ1-5; D is unresolved. Trimming cost V 2 bases and J 0 bases, with 5 bases left between them. Per the germline V gene, CDR1 is GTSNPN and CDR2 is SVGIG (reference sequence). The CDR3 runs to 13 residues. The CDR3 loop reads CAWSPSSNQPQHF. For the CDR3, the DNA is TGTGCCTGGAGTCCCTCTAGCAATCAGCCCCAGCATTTT.

This clone occurred once. Other DNA sequences from this sample encode an identical CDR3 as well. J is TRBJ1-3 and V is TRBV18, with 7 bases that match TRBD1. V lost 1 base to trimming and J lost 0 bases; unmatched junction nucleotides: 3. The CDR3 spans 16 residues. Germline values: CDR1 KGHSH, CDR2 LQKENI. The CDR3 DNA sequence: TGTGCCAGCTCACCACAGGGGGCCTTCTCTGGAAACACCATATATTTT. The encoded protein is CASSPQGAFSGNTIYF.